Listed below are T cell receptor beta chains from one sample, sequenced in a study of regulatory T cells in long-lasting Graves disease. A single record per CDR3 protein comes from TCRdb applying MiXCR to the multiplex PCR reads. The sample consists of a few hundred thousand distinct CDR3 sequences, 23% of them appearing once. This material consisted of peripheral blood mononuclear cells (PBMCs), taken when the disease was refractory, from a patient treated with antithyroid drugs. These receptors were collected from a female donor with Graves disease. The CDR3 runs from the conserved cysteine through the conserved F or W. A D gene is named only where the DNA matches it firmly. Clone size is shown for a subset of rows, as once, few, many or a class of expanded clone.

v_gene: TRBV11-2; d_gene: TRBD2; j_gene: TRBJ2-5; len: 15; abundance: many; CDR3nt: TGTGCCAGCAGCCAAGTGCTAGCGGGAGTTGAGACCCAGTACTTC; CDR3aa: CASSQVLAGVETQYF
v_gene: TRBV2; d_gene: -; j_gene: TRBJ2-2; len: 15; abundance: many; CDR3nt: TGTGCCAGCAGTGCACACAAGACGAACACCGGGGAGCTGTTTTTT; CDR3aa: CASSAHKTNTGELFF
v_gene: TRBV28; d_gene: -; j_gene: TRBJ1-5; len: 12; abundance: many; CDR3nt: TGTGCCAGCAGTTCCCAAAATCAGCCCCAGCATTTT; CDR3aa: CASSSQNQPQHF
v_gene: TRBV7-9; d_gene: -; j_gene: TRBJ2-7; len: 12; abundance: -; CDR3nt: TGTGCCAGCAGCTTAGACGGCACCGTCGGGTACTTC; CDR3aa: CASSLDGTVGYF
v_gene: TRBV6-1; d_gene: -; j_gene: TRBJ1-5; len: 15; abundance: -; CDR3nt: TGTGCCAGCTCTCCGGGTGTAGTTAGCAATCAGCCCCAGCATTTT; CDR3aa: CASSPGVVSNQPQHF
v_gene: TRBV7-2; d_gene: -; j_gene: TRBJ2-4; len: 15; abundance: -; CDR3nt: TGTGCCAGCAGCTTAACGGAGCGGGCCAAAAACATTCAGTACTTC; CDR3aa: CASSLTERAKNIQYF
v_gene: TRBV6-2/TRBV6-3; d_gene: TRBD2; j_gene: TRBJ2-4; len: 15; abundance: -; CDR3nt: TGTGCCAGCAGTGGACTAGCGGCTGGAGAAGGCATTCAGTACTTC; CDR3aa: CASSGLAAGEGIQYF
v_gene: TRBV14; d_gene: TRBD2; j_gene: TRBJ2-3; len: 16; abundance: -; CDR3nt: TGTGCCAGCAGCCACCGGACTAGCGGGCTGACAGATACGCAGTATTTT; CDR3aa: CASSHRTSGLTDTQYF
v_gene: TRBV7-3; d_gene: TRBD2; j_gene: TRBJ2-5; len: 13; abundance: few; CDR3nt: TGTGCCAGCAGTCCCAGCGGGGGAAAGACCCAGTACTTC; CDR3aa: CASSPSGGKTQYF
v_gene: TRBV2; d_gene: TRBD1; j_gene: TRBJ1-2; len: 14; abundance: few; CDR3nt: TGTGCCAGGAGAGGGACAGGGGGGAGTTATGGCTACACCTTC; CDR3aa: CARRGTGGSYGYTF
v_gene: TRBV6-1; d_gene: -; j_gene: TRBJ2-4; len: 13; abundance: many; CDR3nt: TGTGCCAGCAGTGAATCTCCAGAAAACATTCAGTACTTC; CDR3aa: CASSESPENIQYF
v_gene: TRBV2; d_gene: -; j_gene: TRBJ1-1; len: 13; abundance: few; CDR3nt: TGTGCCAGCAGTGAGGGGGGGGCCTCTGAAGCTTTCTTT; CDR3aa: CASSEGGASEAFF
v_gene: TRBV19; d_gene: TRBD1; j_gene: TRBJ1-6; len: 15; abundance: few; CDR3nt: TGTGCCAGTAGTGCCACAGGGGATTGGAGCTCACCCCTCCACTTT; CDR3aa: CASSATGDWSSPLHF
v_gene: TRBV6-1; d_gene: -; j_gene: TRBJ2-3; len: 16; abundance: -; CDR3nt: TGTGCCAGCACGGATCTAGGGGGACCTTCGACAGATACGCAGTATTTT; CDR3aa: CASTDLGGPSTDTQYF
v_gene: TRBV15; d_gene: -; j_gene: TRBJ1-2; len: 16; abundance: -; CDR3nt: TGTGCCACCAGCAGCCCCATGCTTAGGGGGAACTATGGCTACACCTTC; CDR3aa: CATSSPMLRGNYGYTF
v_gene: TRBV28; d_gene: -; j_gene: TRBJ1-4; len: 15; abundance: few; CDR3nt: TGTGCCAGCAGTTCCCGGACAAGAACTAATGAAAAACTGTTTTTT; CDR3aa: CASSSRTRTNEKLFF
v_gene: TRBV7-9; d_gene: TRBD2; j_gene: TRBJ2-5; len: 15; abundance: -; CDR3nt: TGTGCCAGCACCCCCGGACTAGCGGGAGTAGAGACCCAGTACTTC; CDR3aa: CASTPGLAGVETQYF
v_gene: TRBV19; d_gene: -; j_gene: TRBJ1-6; len: 12; abundance: -; CDR3nt: TGTGCCAGTAAGACCGTGAGCTCACCCCTCCACTTT; CDR3aa: CASKTVSSPLHF
v_gene: TRBV19; d_gene: TRBD1; j_gene: TRBJ1-4; len: 16; abundance: -; CDR3nt: TGTGCCAGTAGTTCAGGAACCGGGACAGCGAATGAAAAACTGTTTTTT; CDR3aa: CASSSGTGTANEKLFF
v_gene: TRBV19; d_gene: -; j_gene: TRBJ2-7; len: 15; abundance: few; CDR3nt: TGTGCCAGTAGGCCTGAGGGGGAGGTAACGAGTGAGCAGTACTTC; CDR3aa: CASRPEGEVTSEQYF
v_gene: TRBV11-1; d_gene: -; j_gene: TRBJ1-2; len: 13; abundance: many; CDR3nt: TGTGCCAGCAGCTTACAGCCTATCTATGGCTACACCTTC; CDR3aa: CASSLQPIYGYTF
v_gene: TRBV6-2/TRBV6-3; d_gene: -; j_gene: TRBJ1-2; len: 13; abundance: many; CDR3nt: TGTGCCAGCAGTTCCGGAGAGGACTATGGCTACACCTTC; CDR3aa: CASSSGEDYGYTF
v_gene: TRBV29-1; d_gene: -; j_gene: TRBJ1-2; len: 12; abundance: few; CDR3nt: TGCAGCGTCAAAACAGGGAACTATGGCTACACCTTC; CDR3aa: CSVKTGNYGYTF
v_gene: TRBV7-3; d_gene: TRBD1; j_gene: TRBJ2-7; len: 14; abundance: few; CDR3nt: TGTGCCAGCAGCTCCTGGACAGGATCCTACGAGCAGTACTTC; CDR3aa: CASSSWTGSYEQYF
v_gene: TRBV18; d_gene: TRBD1; j_gene: TRBJ2-7; len: 15; abundance: -; CDR3nt: TGTGCCAGCTCACCGGGGGACAGGGTCTCCTACGAGCAGTACTTC; CDR3aa: CASSPGDRVSYEQYF
v_gene: TRBV7-9; d_gene: -; j_gene: TRBJ1-1; len: 12; abundance: -; CDR3nt: TGTGCCAGTGACAGAGAGAACACTGAAGCTTTCTTT; CDR3aa: CASDRENTEAFF
v_gene: TRBV7-2; d_gene: -; j_gene: TRBJ1-5; len: 13; abundance: many; CDR3nt: TGTGCCAGCAGCTATCAGAACAATCAGCCCCAGCATTTT; CDR3aa: CASSYQNNQPQHF
v_gene: TRBV20-1; d_gene: -; j_gene: TRBJ2-3; len: 14; abundance: -; CDR3nt: TGCAGTGCTACCGGGACGTACAGCGCAGATACGCAGTATTTT; CDR3aa: CSATGTYSADTQYF
v_gene: TRBV10-3; d_gene: TRBD1; j_gene: TRBJ2-6; len: 18; abundance: -; CDR3nt: TGTGCCATCAGTGAGTCGACAGGGGTGGGCTCTGGGGCCAACGTCCTGACTTTC; CDR3aa: CAISESTGVGSGANVLTF
v_gene: TRBV12-3/TRBV12-4; d_gene: -; j_gene: TRBJ1-6; len: 14; abundance: few; CDR3nt: TGTGCCAGCAGAACCGGGACTCCGCGGTCACCCCTCCACTTT; CDR3aa: CASRTGTPRSPLHF
v_gene: TRBV7-3; d_gene: TRBD1; j_gene: TRBJ2-5; len: 18; abundance: -; CDR3nt: TGTGCTAGCAGCCCTTGGATTACAGGGGGCGCTACCCAAGAGACCCAGTACTTC; CDR3aa: CASSPWITGGATQETQYF
v_gene: TRBV6-1; d_gene: TRBD1; j_gene: TRBJ1-1; len: 14; abundance: many; CDR3nt: TGTGCCAGCAGTGCGACAGGGGGGAACACTGAAGCTTTCTTT; CDR3aa: CASSATGGNTEAFF
v_gene: TRBV19; d_gene: -; j_gene: TRBJ1-5; len: 15; abundance: -; CDR3nt: TGTGCCAGTAGTATAGCCCGGTATAGCAATCAGCCCCAGCATTTT; CDR3aa: CASSIARYSNQPQHF
v_gene: TRBV29-1; d_gene: -; j_gene: TRBJ2-3; len: 13; abundance: once; CDR3nt: TGCAGCGTTCCAACGGGGGCGATAGATACGCAGTATTTT; CDR3aa: CSVPTGAIDTQYF
v_gene: TRBV7-2; d_gene: -; j_gene: TRBJ2-7; len: 15; abundance: many; CDR3nt: TGTGCCAGCAGCAAGAACCATGTTAGCTCCTACGAGCAGTACTTC; CDR3aa: CASSKNHVSSYEQYF
v_gene: TRBV7-2; d_gene: -; j_gene: TRBJ2-7; len: 18; abundance: few; CDR3nt: TGTGCCAGCAGCTTAGAAAGGGGCGGTACGTCTTTGCTTTACGAGCAGTACTTC; CDR3aa: CASSLERGGTSLLYEQYF
v_gene: TRBV28; d_gene: TRBD1; j_gene: TRBJ2-7; len: 16; abundance: many; CDR3nt: TGTGCCAGCAGAGGAAGTGGACAGGGGGCGAGGTACGAGCAGTACTTC; CDR3aa: CASRGSGQGARYEQYF
v_gene: TRBV7-9; d_gene: -; j_gene: TRBJ2-1; len: 15; abundance: -; CDR3nt: TGTGCCAGCAGCATCACAGGGAGCTCCTACAATGAGCAGTTCTTC; CDR3aa: CASSITGSSYNEQFF
v_gene: TRBV7-9; d_gene: -; j_gene: TRBJ1-2; len: 14; abundance: -; CDR3nt: TGTGCCAGCAGCTTACAGGGTCCCTCGAAGGGCTACACCTTC; CDR3aa: CASSLQGPSKGYTF
v_gene: TRBV18; d_gene: -; j_gene: TRBJ1-4; len: 15; abundance: few; CDR3nt: TGTGCCAGCTCACCAACGGAGCCAACTAATGAAAAACTGTTTTTT; CDR3aa: CASSPTEPTNEKLFF
v_gene: TRBV6-1; d_gene: TRBD1; j_gene: TRBJ2-7; len: 15; abundance: many; CDR3nt: TGTGCCAGCAGTGGACGGGACAGACCGGGCTACGAGCAGTACTTC; CDR3aa: CASSGRDRPGYEQYF
v_gene: TRBV5-6; d_gene: TRBD1; j_gene: TRBJ2-7; len: 16; abundance: -; CDR3nt: TGTGCCAGCAGCTTGGGGGGATCCGGGACAGGGGACAAGCAGTACTTC; CDR3aa: CASSLGGSGTGDKQYF
v_gene: TRBV3-1; d_gene: TRBD1; j_gene: TRBJ1-4; len: 15; abundance: -; CDR3nt: TGTGCCAGCAGCCTCGGACAGGGAGGAGAGGAAAAACTGTTTTTT; CDR3aa: CASSLGQGGEEKLFF
v_gene: TRBV7-3; d_gene: -; j_gene: TRBJ1-2; len: 12; abundance: -; CDR3nt: TGTGCCAACGAGGACTGTTTATATGGCTACACCTTC; CDR3aa: CANEDCLYGYTF
v_gene: TRBV28; d_gene: -; j_gene: TRBJ1-3; len: 15; abundance: few; CDR3nt: TGTGCCAGCAGTTTGGGAAGCCTCTCTGGAAACACCATATATTTT; CDR3aa: CASSLGSLSGNTIYF
v_gene: TRBV20-1; d_gene: -; j_gene: TRBJ2-7; len: 16; abundance: -; CDR3nt: TGCAGTGCCCTCGGACCCTTACAGGAAATCTCCTACGAGCAGTACTTC; CDR3aa: CSALGPLQEISYEQYF
v_gene: TRBV15; d_gene: TRBD2; j_gene: TRBJ2-7; len: 17; abundance: few; CDR3nt: TGTGCCACCAGCCGAGCTTCCGGGGGGGCCTCCTCCTACGAGCAGTACTTC; CDR3aa: CATSRASGGASSYEQYF
v_gene: TRBV6-2/TRBV6-3; d_gene: -; j_gene: TRBJ2-7; len: 11; abundance: many; CDR3nt: TGTGCCAGCAGTACCTTTGGTGAGCAGTACTTC; CDR3aa: CASSTFGEQYF
v_gene: TRBV11-2; d_gene: -; j_gene: TRBJ2-6; len: 14; abundance: -; CDR3nt: TGTGCCAGCAGCTGGAGCTCTGGGGCCAACGTCCTGACTTTC; CDR3aa: CASSWSSGANVLTF
v_gene: TRBV11-2; d_gene: -; j_gene: TRBJ1-6; len: 15; abundance: many; CDR3nt: TGTGCCAGCAGGCAGGGCAGCTCCTATAATTCACCCCTCCACTTT; CDR3aa: CASRQGSSYNSPLHF
v_gene: TRBV7-2; d_gene: TRBD1; j_gene: TRBJ2-7; len: 15; abundance: -; CDR3nt: TGTGCCAGCAGGCTAAGGGACAGTTCACCCTACGAGCAGTACTTC; CDR3aa: CASRLRDSSPYEQYF
v_gene: TRBV6-5; d_gene: -; j_gene: TRBJ2-7; len: 11; abundance: many; CDR3nt: TGTGCCAGCAGTTACTCCGCCGAGCAGTACTTC; CDR3aa: CASSYSAEQYF
v_gene: TRBV2; d_gene: -; j_gene: TRBJ2-3; len: 14; abundance: -; CDR3nt: TGTGCCAGCAGTGATGGCAGGTCGTCAGATACGCAGTATTTT; CDR3aa: CASSDGRSSDTQYF
v_gene: TRBV7-9; d_gene: -; j_gene: TRBJ1-5; len: 18; abundance: few; CDR3nt: TGTGCCAGCAGCTTAGTCCACTCCGGAAGTTTTGGCAATCAGCCCCAGCATTTT; CDR3aa: CASSLVHSGSFGNQPQHF
v_gene: TRBV18; d_gene: -; j_gene: TRBJ1-4; len: 15; abundance: -; CDR3nt: TGTGCCAGCTCACCAGGGCCGGCCGAAATGGGGAAACTGTTTTTT; CDR3aa: CASSPGPAEMGKLFF
v_gene: TRBV12-3/TRBV12-4; d_gene: -; j_gene: TRBJ1-5; len: 11; abundance: many; CDR3nt: TGTGCCAGCAGTGCCATCGGGCCCCAGCATTTT; CDR3aa: CASSAIGPQHF
v_gene: TRBV6-1; d_gene: -; j_gene: TRBJ2-6; len: 17; abundance: -; CDR3nt: TGTGCCAGCAGTAATGAGGTGGCGGCCCCTGGGGCCAACGTCCTGACTTTC; CDR3aa: CASSNEVAAPGANVLTF